The TCR beta chain under discussion was sequenced for a study of shared clonotypes between healthy human individuals. Background on the study: CD4 naive and CD4 memory each took three plates per donor, while CD8 naive took two and CD8 memory one.

Germline assignment: CDR1 SNHLY and CDR2 FYNNEI. The CDR3 consists of 15 residues. V shed 4 bases and J shed 0 bases, with 13 bases lying between them. Terminally differentiated effector memory CD45RA+ cells were excluded from the naive CD8 cells, which were CD45RO-negative and positively selected for CCR7. The sorted-subset replicate PCRs were given roughly 200 ng DNA, which is about 29,000 T cell genomes. This table comes from immunoSEQ multiplex PCR, and its TCRdb copy is limited to in-frame clones, with some not included. The sample includes around 1.9 million clones, about 93% seen only once; the top ten take over 1.5%. Study-wide points: Shared clonotypes: 4.5% to 6% naive CD4, about 3.3% naive CD8, 2.3% memory CD4, under 0.5% memory CD8.

Regarding this clone: Its antigen is unknown.

The chain carries TRBV2 and TRBJ2-7; a possible D gene is TRBD1 (6 bases). The receptor's source is a man aged 18 to 35 in good health. Some clones in this sample may be carry-over from other donors' samples. Sequencing was performed on naive CD8+ T cells from PBMCs. The CDR3 sequence is CASSGKGVASYEQYF. CDR3 DNA: TGTGCCAGCAGTGGTAAGGGGGTGGCCTCCTACGAGCAGTACTTC.